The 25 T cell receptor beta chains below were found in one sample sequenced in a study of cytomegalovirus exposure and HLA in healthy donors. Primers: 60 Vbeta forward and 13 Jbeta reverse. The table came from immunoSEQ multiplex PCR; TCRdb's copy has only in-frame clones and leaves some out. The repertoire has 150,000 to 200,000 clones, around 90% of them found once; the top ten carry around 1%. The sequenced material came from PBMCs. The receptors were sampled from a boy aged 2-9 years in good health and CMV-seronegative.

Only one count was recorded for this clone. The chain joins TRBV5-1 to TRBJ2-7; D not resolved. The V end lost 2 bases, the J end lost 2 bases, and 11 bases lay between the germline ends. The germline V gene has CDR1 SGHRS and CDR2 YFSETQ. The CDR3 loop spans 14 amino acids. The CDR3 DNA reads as TGCGCCAGCAGCTTCAGCGACGTAACCTACGAGCAGTACTTC. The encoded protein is CASSFSDVTYEQYF.

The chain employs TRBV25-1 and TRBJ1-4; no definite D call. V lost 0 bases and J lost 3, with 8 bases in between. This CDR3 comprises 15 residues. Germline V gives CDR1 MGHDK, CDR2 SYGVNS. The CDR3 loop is CASSEYLSANEKLFF. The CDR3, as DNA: TGTGCCAGCAGTGAATATCTCTCAGCTAATGAAAAACTGTTTTTT.

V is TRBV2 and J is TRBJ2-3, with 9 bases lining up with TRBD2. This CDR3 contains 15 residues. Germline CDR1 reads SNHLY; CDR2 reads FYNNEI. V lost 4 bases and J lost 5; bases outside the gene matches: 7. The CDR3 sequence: CASSGASGVVDTQYF. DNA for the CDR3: TGTGCCAGCAGTGGGGCTAGCGGGGTTGTAGATACGCAGTATTTT.

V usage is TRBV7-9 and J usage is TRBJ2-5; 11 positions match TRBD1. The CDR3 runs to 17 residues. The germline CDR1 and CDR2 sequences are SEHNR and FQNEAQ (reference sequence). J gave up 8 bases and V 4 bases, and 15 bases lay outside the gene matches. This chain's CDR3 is CASSSGTGGASSRTQYF. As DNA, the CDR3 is TGTGCCAGCAGCTCCGGGACAGGGGGTGCTAGTTCCAGAACCCAGTACTTC.

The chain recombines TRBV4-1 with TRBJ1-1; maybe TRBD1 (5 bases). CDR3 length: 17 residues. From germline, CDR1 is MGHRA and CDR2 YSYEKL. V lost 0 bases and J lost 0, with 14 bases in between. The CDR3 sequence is CASSQDPGAAMNTEAFF. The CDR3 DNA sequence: TGCGCCAGCAGCCAAGACCCTGGGGCGGCCATGAACACTGAAGCTTTCTTT.

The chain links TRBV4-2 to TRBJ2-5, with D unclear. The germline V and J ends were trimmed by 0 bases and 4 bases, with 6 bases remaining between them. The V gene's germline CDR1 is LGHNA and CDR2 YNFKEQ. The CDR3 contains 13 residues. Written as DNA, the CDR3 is TGTGCCAGCAGCCAAGATATTAGAGAGACCCAGTACTTC. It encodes CASSQDIRETQYF.

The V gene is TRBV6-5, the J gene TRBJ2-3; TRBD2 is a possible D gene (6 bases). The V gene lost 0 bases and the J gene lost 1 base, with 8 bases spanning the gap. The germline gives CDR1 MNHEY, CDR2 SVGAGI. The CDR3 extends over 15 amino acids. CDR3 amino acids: CASSYSPGGTDTQYF. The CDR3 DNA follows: TGTGCCAGCAGTTACTCCCCGGGGGGCACAGATACGCAGTATTTT.

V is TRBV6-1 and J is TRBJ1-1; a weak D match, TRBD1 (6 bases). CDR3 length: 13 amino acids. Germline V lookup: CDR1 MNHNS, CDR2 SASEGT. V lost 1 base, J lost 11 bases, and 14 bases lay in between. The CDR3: CASSEGGQLRAFF. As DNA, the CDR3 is TGTGCCAGCAGTGAAGGGGGGCAGCTGAGGGCTTTCTTT.

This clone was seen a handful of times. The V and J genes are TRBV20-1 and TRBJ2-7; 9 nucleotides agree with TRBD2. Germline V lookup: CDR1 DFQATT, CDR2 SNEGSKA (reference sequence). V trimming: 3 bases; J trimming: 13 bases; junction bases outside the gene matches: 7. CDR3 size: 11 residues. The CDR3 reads CSASGGREGYF. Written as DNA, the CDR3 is TGCAGTGCTAGTGGGGGGCGGGAGGGTTACTTC.

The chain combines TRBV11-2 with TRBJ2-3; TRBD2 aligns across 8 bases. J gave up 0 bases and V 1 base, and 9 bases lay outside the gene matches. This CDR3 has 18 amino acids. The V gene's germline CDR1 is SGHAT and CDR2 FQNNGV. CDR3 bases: TGTGCCAGCAGCTTAGCCCCCAGGACTAGCTTAAGCACAGATACGCAGTATTTT. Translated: CASSLAPRTSLSTDTQYF.

CDR3 bases: TGTGCCAGTCGAGGCAATGAGCAGTTCTTC. Its translation is CASRGNEQFF. V gene TRBV18 combines with J gene TRBJ2-1, with D unresolved. The CDR3 contains 10 residues. Germline-derived CDR1 and CDR2 are KGHSH and LQKENI. V lost 9 bases, J lost 6 bases, and 6 bases lay in between.

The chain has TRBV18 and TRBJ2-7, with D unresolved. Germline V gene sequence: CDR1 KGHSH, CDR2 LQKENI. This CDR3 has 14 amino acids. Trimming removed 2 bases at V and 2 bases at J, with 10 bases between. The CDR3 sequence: CASSPSQQTYEQYF. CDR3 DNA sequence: TGTGCCAGCTCACCATCTCAACAAACCTACGAGCAGTACTTC. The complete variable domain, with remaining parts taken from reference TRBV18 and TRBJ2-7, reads NAGVMQNPRHLVRRRGQEARLRCSPMKGHSHVYWYRQLPEEGLKFMVYLQKENIIDESGMPKERFSAEFPKEGPSILRIQQVVRGDSAAYFCASSPSQQTYEQYFGPGTRLTVT.

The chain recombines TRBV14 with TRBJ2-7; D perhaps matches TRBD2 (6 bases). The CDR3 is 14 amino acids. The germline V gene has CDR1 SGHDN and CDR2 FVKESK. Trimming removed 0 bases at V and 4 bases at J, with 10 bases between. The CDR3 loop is CASSQETSIYEQYF. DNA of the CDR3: TGTGCCAGCAGCCAAGAGACTAGTATTTACGAGCAGTACTTC.

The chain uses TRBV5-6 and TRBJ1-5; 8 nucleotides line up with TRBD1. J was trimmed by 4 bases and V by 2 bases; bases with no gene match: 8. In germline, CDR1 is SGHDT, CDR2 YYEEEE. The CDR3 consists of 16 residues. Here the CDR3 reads CASSFGQGMKNQPQHF. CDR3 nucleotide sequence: TGTGCCAGCAGCTTTGGACAGGGAATGAAGAATCAGCCCCAGCATTTT.

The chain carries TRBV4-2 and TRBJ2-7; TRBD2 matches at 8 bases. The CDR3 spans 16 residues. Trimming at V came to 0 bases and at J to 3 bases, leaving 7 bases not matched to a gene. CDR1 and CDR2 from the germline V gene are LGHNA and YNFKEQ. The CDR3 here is CASSQETGRAIYEQYF. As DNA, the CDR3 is TGTGCCAGCAGCCAAGAAACCGGGAGGGCCATCTACGAGCAGTACTTC.

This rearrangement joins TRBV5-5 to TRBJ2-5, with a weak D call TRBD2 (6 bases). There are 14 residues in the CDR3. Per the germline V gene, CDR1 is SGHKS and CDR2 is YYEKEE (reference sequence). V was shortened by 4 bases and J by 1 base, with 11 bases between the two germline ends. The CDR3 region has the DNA TGTGCCAGCAGCCCCGGGGGAATCCAAGAGACCCAGTACTTC. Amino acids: CASSPGGIQETQYF.

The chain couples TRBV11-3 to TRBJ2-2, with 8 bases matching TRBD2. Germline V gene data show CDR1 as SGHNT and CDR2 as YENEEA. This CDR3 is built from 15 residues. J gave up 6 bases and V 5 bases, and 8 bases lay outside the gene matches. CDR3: CASSPSGTSAGELFF. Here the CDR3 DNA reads TGTGCCAGCAGCCCTAGTGGGACTAGTGCCGGGGAGCTGTTTTTT.

CDR3 amino acids: CASSAARTAGDTEAFF. The CDR3 DNA sequence: TGCGCCAGCAGCGCCGCCCGAACGGCGGGTGACACTGAAGCTTTCTTT. The chain is built from TRBV5-1 and TRBJ1-1; D gene ambiguous. V dropped 4 bases and J dropped 3 bases, with 19 bases sitting between them. Germline assignment: CDR1 SGHRS and CDR2 YFSETQ. The CDR3 has 16 residues.

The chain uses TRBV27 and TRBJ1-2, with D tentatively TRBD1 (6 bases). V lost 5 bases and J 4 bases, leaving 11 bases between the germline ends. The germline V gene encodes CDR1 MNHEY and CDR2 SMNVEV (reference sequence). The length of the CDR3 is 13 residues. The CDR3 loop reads CASSPGQTYGYTF. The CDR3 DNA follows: TGTGCCAGCAGTCCCGGACAGACCTATGGCTACACCTTC.

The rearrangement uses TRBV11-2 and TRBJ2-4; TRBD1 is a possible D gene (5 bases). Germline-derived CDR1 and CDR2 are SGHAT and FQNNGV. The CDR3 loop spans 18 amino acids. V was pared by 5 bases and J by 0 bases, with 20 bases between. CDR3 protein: CASSPGRFRETAKNIQYF. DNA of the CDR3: TGTGCCAGCAGCCCAGGGCGGTTCAGGGAAACAGCCAAAAACATTCAGTACTTC.

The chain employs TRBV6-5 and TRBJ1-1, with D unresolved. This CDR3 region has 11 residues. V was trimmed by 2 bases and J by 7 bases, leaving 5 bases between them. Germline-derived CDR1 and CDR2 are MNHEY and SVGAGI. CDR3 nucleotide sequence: TGTGCCAGCAGTTACGACAATGAAGCTTTCTTT. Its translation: CASSYDNEAFF.

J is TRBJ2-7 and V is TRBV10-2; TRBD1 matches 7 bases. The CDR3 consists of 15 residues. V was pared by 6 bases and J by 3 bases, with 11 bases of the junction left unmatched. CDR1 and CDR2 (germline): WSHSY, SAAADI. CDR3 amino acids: CASSRQGWSNYEQYF. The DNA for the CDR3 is TGCGCCAGCAGCCGACAGGGTTGGAGTAACTACGAGCAGTACTTC.

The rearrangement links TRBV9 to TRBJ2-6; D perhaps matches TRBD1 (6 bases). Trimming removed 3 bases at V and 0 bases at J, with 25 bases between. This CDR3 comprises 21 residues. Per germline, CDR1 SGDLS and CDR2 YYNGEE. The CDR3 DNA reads TGTGCCAGCAGCGCCTCTAGGGGGAACCAAACAGGAAACTCTGGGGCCAACGTCCTGACTTTC. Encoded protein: CASSASRGNQTGNSGANVLTF.

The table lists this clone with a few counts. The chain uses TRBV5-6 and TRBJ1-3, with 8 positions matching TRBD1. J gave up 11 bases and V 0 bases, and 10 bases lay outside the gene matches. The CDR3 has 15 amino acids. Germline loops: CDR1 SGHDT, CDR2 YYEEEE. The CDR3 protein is CASSLAGQGSTAIYF. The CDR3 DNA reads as TGTGCCAGCAGCTTGGCTGGACAGGGAAGTACCGCCATATATTTT.

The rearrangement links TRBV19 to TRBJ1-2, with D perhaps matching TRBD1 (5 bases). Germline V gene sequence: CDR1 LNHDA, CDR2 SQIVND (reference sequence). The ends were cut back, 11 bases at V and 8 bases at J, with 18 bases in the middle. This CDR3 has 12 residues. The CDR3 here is CAAADRGRGYTF. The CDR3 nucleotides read TGTGCCGCCGCTGATAGGGGCCGGGGCTACACCTTC.